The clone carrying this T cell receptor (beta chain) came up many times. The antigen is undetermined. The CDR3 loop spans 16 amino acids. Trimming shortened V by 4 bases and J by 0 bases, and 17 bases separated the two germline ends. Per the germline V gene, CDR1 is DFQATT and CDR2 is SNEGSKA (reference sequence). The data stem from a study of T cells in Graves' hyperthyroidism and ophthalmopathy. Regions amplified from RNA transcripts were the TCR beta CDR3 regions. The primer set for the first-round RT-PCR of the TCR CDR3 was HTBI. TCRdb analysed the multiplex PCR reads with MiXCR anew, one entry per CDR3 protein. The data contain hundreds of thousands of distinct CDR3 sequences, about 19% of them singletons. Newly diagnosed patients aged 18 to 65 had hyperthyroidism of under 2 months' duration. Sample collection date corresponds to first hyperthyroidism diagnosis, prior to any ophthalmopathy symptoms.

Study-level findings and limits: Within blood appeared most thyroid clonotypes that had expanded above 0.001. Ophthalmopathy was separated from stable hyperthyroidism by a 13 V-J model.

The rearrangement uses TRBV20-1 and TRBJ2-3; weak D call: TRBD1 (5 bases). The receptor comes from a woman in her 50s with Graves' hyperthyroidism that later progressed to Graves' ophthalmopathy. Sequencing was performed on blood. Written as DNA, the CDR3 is TGCAGTGCTATCGACAACAGGCGACTTAGCACAGATACGCAGTATTTT. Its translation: CSAIDNRRLSTDTQYF.